The subject of this entry is one TCR beta chain. The data belong to a study of CD8+ T cells in alopecia areata. The wider study: Oral tofacitinib (5 to 10 mg twice daily) was administered to treated patients.

The authors extracted RNA and reverse transcribed it into cDNA as the sequencing template. Sequencing used immunoSEQ multiplex PCR; TCRdb keeps in-frame clones, though not all of them. The sample shows hundreds of thousands of clones, around 66% of them seen only once. Treatment noted: oral pan-JAK inhibitor, 5-10 mg twice daily. After removal of 0 bases from V and 5 bases from J, the junction contained 5 bases not matched to a gene. The CDR3 is made up of 15 amino acids. CDR1 and CDR2 from the germline V gene are SGHRS and YFSETQ. The sample in question was CD4+ T cells sorted from blood, obtained between weeks 44 and 45, from a patient treated with tofacitinib. The V and J genes are TRBV5-1 and TRBJ2-1, with 7 bases aligning to TRBD2. The sequence was collected from a human donor with alopecia areata. The CDR3 sequence: CASSLGLAQNNEQFF. For the CDR3, the DNA is TGCGCCAGCAGCTTGGGACTAGCCCAAAACAATGAGCAGTTCTTC.